The 4 T cell receptor beta chains in this list originate from one sample, sequenced in a study of regulatory T cells in long-lasting Graves disease. Combining iRepertoire HTBI primers with Arm-PCR of CDR3 regions, the authors built TCR beta libraries. TCRdb ran MiXCR on the multiplex PCR reads and lists one entry per CDR3 protein. The sample includes around 480,000 distinct CDR3 sequences, around 16% of them seen just once. Time point: newly diagnosed GD, antithyroid drugs for less than 3 months. From PBMCs, RNA was extracted and then used to make the TCR library. Another study also made use of these data, one on T cells in Graves' hyperthyroidism and ophthalmopathy.

Sequenced here: peripheral blood mononuclear cells (PBMCs), sampled at new diagnosis, from a patient treated with antithyroid drugs. The source is a woman aged 35-60 years with Graves disease.

This clonotype was seen a few times. The V gene is TRBV15, the J gene TRBJ1-2; D is undetermined. Germline CDR1 LNHNV, CDR2 YYDKDF (reference sequence). V gave up 1 base and J gave up 4 bases, with 10 bases separating them. The CDR3 loop spans 14 amino acids. CDR3 sequence (DNA): TGTGCCACCAGCAGAGCCGGGGATCCCTATGGCTACACCTTC. Amino acids: CATSRAGDPYGYTF.

This clonotype has ten or more counts. V gene TRBV7-9 combines with J gene TRBJ2-7, with 9 bases matching TRBD2. The CDR3 has 14 residues. Germline V gene lookup returns CDR1 SEHNR and CDR2 FQNEAQ (reference sequence). The J segment lost 3 bases and the V segment lost 4 bases, leaving 4 bases of the junction unmatched. The CDR3 here is CASSWAGGHYEQYF. The CDR3 DNA reads TGTGCCAGCAGCTGGGCGGGGGGGCACTACGAGCAGTACTTC.

This clonotype has at least ten counts. The chain recombines TRBV27 with TRBJ2-3, with a weak D call TRBD2 (6 bases). The V and J ends lost 5 bases and 4 bases respectively, with 16 bases between them. Per germline, CDR1 MNHEY and CDR2 SMNVEV (reference sequence). The CDR3 consists of 15 residues. DNA of the CDR3: TGTGCCAGCAGTCCGGGCCCCCCGGGGGCAGATACGCAGTATTTT. Its protein product is CASSPGPPGADTQYF.

This clonotype was observed a few times. This rearrangement joins TRBV13 to TRBJ2-7, with D perhaps TRBD1 (6 bases). CDR3 length: 18 residues. Trimming cost V 3 bases and J 0 bases, with 21 bases left between them. Per germline, CDR1 PRHDT and CDR2 FYEKMQ (reference sequence). CDR3 sequence (DNA): TGTGCCAGCAGCTTTGGTTATGGAGGACAGAAGAGCTCCTACGAGCAGTACTTC. Its protein is CASSFGYGGQKSSYEQYF.